This entry concerns a single T cell receptor (beta chain). Germline V gene sequence: CDR1 LNHDA, CDR2 SQIVND (reference sequence). The V end lost 0 bases, the J end lost 6 bases, and 11 bases lay between the germline ends. The CDR3 is made up of 15 amino acids. The sample comes from a study of cytomegalovirus exposure and HLA in healthy donors. Primers for the PCR totalled 60 Vbeta and 13 Jbeta. Clones were sequenced by immunoSEQ multiplex PCR, and TCRdb holds only the in-frame ones, with some missing. Of about 120,000 clones listed, around three quarters are singletons. This chain links TRBV19 with TRBJ2-2; D not certain. The sample taken for sequencing was PBMCs. This TCR derives from a female donor in good health and CMV-seronegative. For the CDR3, the DNA is TGTGCCAGTAGTATAGATCGAGGTGATCCCGGGGAGCTGTTTTTT. Amino acid sequence: CASSIDRGDPGELFF.